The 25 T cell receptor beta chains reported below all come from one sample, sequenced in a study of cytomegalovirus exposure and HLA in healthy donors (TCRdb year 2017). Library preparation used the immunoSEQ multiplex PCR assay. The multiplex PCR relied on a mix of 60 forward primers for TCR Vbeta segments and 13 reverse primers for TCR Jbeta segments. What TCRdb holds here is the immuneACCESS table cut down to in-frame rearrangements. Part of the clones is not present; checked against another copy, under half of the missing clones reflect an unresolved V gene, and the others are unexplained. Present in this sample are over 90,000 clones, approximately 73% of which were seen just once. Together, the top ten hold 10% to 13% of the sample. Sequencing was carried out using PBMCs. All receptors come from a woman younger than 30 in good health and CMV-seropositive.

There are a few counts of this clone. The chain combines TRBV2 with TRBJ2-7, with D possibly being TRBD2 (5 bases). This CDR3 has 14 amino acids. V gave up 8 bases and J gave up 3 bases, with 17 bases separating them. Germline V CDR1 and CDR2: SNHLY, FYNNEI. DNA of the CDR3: TGTGCCAGCCTCAAGGAGGCCTATAGCTACGAGCAGTACTTC. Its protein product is CASLKEAYSYEQYF.

The CDR3, as DNA: TGTGCCAGCAGACAGAACAGGGGATCGGAACAGCCCCAGCATTTT. This gives the protein CASRQNRGSEQPQHF. The chain recombines TRBV6-5 with TRBJ1-5; 7 nucleotides line up with TRBD1. The germline V gene has CDR1 MNHEY and CDR2 SVGAGI. The CDR3 runs 15 residues. The junction had 12 bases not matched to a gene; V was cut back by 6 bases and J by 7 bases.

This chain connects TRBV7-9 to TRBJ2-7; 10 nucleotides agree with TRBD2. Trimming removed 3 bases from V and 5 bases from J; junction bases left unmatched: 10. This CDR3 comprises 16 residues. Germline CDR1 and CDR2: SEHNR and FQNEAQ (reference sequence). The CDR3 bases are TGTGCCAGCAGCTTTTTTGAGCGGGGGGGCCGGGACGAGCAGTACTTC. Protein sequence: CASSFFERGGRDEQYF.

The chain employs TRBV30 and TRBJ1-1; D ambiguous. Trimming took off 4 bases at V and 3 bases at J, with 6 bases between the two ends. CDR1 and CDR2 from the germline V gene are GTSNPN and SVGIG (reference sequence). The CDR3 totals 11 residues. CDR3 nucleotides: TGTGCCTGGACAAACTACACTGAAGCTTTCTTT. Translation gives CAWTNYTEAFF. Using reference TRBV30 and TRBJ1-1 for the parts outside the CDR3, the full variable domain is SQTIHQWPATLVQPVGSPLSLECTVEGTSNPNLYWYRQAAGRGLQLLFYSVGIGQISSEVPQNLSASRPQDRQFILSSKKLLLSDSGFYLCAWTNYTEAFFGQGTRLTVV.

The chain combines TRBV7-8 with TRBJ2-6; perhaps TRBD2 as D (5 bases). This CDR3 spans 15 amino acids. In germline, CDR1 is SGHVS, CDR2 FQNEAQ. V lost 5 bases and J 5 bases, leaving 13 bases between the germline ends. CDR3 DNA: TGTGCCAGCAGCCCAACGAGGGTTAGGGCCAACGTCCTGACTTTC. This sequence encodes CASSPTRVRANVLTF. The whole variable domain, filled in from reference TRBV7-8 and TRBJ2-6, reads GAGVSQSPRYKVAKRGQDVALRCDPISGHVSLFWYQQALGQGPEFLTYFQNEAQLDKSGLPSDRFFAERPEGSVSTLKIQRTQQEDSAVYLCASSPTRVRANVLTFGAGSRLTVL.

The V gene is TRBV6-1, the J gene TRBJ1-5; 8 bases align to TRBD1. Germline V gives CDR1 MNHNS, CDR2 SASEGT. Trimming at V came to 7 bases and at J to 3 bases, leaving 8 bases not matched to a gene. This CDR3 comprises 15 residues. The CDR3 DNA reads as TGTGCCAGCACCTCCGGGACAGGTGTCAATCAGCCCCAGCATTTT. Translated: CASTSGTGVNQPQHF.

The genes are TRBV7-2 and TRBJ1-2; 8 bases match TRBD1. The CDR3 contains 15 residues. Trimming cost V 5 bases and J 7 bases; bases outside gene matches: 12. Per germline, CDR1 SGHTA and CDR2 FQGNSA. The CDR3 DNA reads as TGTGCCAGCAGCCAAAGGACAGGGAGATCTTTTGGCTACACCTTC. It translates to CASSQRTGRSFGYTF.

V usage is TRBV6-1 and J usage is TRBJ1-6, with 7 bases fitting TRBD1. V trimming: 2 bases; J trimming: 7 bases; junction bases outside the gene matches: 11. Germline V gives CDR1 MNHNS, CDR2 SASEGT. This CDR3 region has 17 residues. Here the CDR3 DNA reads TGTGCCAGCAGTGAATACTCGCCCGGACAGGCCAATTCACCCCTCCACTTT. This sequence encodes CASSEYSPGQANSPLHF.

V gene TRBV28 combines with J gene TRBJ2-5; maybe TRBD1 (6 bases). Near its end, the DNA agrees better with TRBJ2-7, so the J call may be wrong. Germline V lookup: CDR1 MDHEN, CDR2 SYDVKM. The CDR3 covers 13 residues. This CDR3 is CASVGAGPYEQYF. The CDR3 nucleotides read TGTGCCAGCGTGGGGGCCGGTCCCTACGAGCAGTACTTC.

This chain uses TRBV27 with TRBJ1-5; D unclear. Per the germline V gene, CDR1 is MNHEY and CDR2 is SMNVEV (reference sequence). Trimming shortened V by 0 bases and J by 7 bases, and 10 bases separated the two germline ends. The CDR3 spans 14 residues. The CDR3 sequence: CASSLSKGGQPQHF. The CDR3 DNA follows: TGTGCCAGCAGTTTATCTAAAGGAGGACAGCCCCAGCATTTT.

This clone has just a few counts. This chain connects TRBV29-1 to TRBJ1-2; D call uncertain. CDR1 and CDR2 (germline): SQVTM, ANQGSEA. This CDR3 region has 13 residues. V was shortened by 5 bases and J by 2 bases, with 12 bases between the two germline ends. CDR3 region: CSVRESGNYGYTF. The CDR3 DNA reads TGCAGCGTTAGAGAATCGGGGAACTATGGCTACACCTTC.

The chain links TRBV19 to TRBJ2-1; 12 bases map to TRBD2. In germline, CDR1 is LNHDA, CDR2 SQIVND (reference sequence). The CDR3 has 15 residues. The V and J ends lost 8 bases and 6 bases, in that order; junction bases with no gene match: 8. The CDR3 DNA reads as TGTGCCAGTTCTCACAAGGGACTAGCGGGCAATGAGCAGTTCTTC. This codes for CASSHKGLAGNEQFF.

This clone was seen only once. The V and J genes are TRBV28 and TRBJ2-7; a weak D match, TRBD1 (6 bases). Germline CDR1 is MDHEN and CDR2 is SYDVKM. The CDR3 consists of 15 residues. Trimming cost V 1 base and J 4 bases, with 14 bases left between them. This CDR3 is CASSLSGRGGYEQYF. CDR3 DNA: TGTGCCAGCAGTTTATCCGGCAGGGGCGGGTACGAGCAGTACTTC.

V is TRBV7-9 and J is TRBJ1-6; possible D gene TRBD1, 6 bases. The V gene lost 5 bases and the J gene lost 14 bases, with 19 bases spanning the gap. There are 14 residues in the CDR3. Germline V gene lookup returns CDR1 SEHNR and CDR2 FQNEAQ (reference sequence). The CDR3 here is CASSTRLGQATLHF. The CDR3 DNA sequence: TGTGCCAGCAGCACCAGGCTGGGACAAGCCACCCTCCACTTT.

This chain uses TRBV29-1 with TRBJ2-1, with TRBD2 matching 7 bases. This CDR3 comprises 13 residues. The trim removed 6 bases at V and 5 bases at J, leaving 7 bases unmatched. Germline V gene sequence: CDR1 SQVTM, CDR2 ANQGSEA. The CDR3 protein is CSVGGSGHNEQFF. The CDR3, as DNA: TGCAGCGTAGGCGGGAGTGGCCACAATGAGCAGTTCTTC.

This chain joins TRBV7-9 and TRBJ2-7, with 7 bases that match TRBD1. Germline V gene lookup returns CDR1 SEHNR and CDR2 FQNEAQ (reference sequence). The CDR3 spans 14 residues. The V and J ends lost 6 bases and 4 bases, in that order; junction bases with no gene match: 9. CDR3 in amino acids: CASRSDREVYEQYF. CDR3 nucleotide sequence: TGTGCCAGCAGATCAGACAGGGAAGTGTACGAGCAGTACTTC.

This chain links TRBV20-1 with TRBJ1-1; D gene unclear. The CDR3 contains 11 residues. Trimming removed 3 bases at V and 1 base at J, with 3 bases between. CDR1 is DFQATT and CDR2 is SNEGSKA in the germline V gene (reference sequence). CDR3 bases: TGCAGTGCTAGGAGGAACACTGAAGCTTTCTTT. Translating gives CSARRNTEAFF.

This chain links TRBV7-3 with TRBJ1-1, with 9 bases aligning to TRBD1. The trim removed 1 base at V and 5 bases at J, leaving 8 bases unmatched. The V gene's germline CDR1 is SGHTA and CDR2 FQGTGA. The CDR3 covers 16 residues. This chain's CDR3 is CASSLMNRGRGTEAFF. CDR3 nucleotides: TGTGCCAGCAGCTTAATGAACAGGGGGCGTGGGACTGAAGCTTTCTTT.

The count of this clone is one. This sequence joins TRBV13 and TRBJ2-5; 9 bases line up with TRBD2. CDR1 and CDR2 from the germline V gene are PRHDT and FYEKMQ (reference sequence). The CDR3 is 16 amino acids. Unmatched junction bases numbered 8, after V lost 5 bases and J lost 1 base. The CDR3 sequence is CASSPGVAGAQETQYF. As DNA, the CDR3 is TGTGCCAGCAGCCCCGGGGTAGCGGGGGCCCAAGAGACCCAGTACTTC.

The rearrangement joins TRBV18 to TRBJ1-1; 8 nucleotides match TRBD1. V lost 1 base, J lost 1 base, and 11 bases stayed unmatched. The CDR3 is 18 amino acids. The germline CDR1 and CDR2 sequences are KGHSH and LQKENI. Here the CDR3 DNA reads TGTGCCAGCTCACCACAGACAGGACAGGGTGGGAAGAACACTGAAGCTTTCTTT. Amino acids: CASSPQTGQGGKNTEAFF. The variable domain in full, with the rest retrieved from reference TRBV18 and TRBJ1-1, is NAGVMQNPRHLVRRRGQEARLRCSPMKGHSHVYWYRQLPEEGLKFMVYLQKENIIDESGMPKERFSAEFPKEGPSILRIQQVVRGDSAAYFCASSPQTGQGGKNTEAFFGQGTRLTVV.

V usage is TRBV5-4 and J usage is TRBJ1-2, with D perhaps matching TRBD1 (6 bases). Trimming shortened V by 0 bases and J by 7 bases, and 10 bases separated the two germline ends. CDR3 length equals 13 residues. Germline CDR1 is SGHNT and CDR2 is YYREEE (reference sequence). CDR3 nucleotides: TGTGCCAGCAGCTTGGACAGGGACGGTGGCTACACCTTC. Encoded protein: CASSLDRDGGYTF.

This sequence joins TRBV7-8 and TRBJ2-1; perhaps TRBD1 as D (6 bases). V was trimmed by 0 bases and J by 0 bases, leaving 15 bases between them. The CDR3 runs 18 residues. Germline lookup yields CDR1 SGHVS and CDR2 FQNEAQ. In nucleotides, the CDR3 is TGTGCCAGCAGCTTAGCCGGACAGACGGCTAGCTCCTACAATGAGCAGTTCTTC. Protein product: CASSLAGQTASSYNEQFF.

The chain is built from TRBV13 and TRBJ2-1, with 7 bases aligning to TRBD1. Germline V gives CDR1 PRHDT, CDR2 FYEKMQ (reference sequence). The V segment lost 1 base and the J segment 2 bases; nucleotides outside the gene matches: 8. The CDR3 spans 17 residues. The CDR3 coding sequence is TGTGCCAGCAGCTTAGTGTTAGGAAGGGGGCCCTACAATGAGCAGTTCTTC. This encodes CASSLVLGRGPYNEQFF.

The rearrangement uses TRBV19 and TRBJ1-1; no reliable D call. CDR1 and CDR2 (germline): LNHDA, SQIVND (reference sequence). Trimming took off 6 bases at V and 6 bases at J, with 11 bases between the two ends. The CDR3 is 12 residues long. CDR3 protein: CASRPNGAEAFF. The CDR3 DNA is TGTGCCAGTAGGCCAAACGGGGCTGAAGCTTTCTTT. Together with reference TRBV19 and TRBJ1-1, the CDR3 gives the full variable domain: DGGITQSPKYLFRKEGQNVTLSCEQNLNHDAMYWYRQDPGQGLRLIYYSQIVNDFQKGDIAEGYSVSREKKESFPLTVTSAQKNPTAFYLCASRPNGAEAFFGQGTRLTVV.

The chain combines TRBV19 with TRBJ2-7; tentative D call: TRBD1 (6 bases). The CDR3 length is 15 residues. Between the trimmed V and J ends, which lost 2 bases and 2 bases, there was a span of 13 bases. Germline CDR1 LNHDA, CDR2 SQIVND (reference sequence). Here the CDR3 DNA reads TGTGCCAGTAGTATATCGGGACAATTTGCCTACGAGCAGTACTTC. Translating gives CASSISGQFAYEQYF. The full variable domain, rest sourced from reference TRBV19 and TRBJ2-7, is DGGITQSPKYLFRKEGQNVTLSCEQNLNHDAMYWYRQDPGQGLRLIYYSQIVNDFQKGDIAEGYSVSREKKESFPLTVTSAQKNPTAFYLCASSISGQFAYEQYFGPGTRLTVT.